This T cell receptor (beta chain) was recorded in a study of T cell changes during pregnancy in multiple sclerosis (dated by TCRdb to the late 2010s). Concerning the study at large: The study examined how the T cell repertoire changed over the course of pregnancy in women with multiple sclerosis.

Library prep was done by the immunoSEQ multiplex PCR assay. This immuneACCESS table, as held by TCRdb, lists in-frame sequences with V and J called but not all clones. Of the missing ones, under half trace to an unresolved V gene in checked studies; the others have no known cause. This sample gives roughly 61,000 clones in total; 85% to 90% of them show up just once. Together, the top ten hold 0.89% of the sample. In the case of this clone: Its antigen specificity is not known. Per-nucleotide qualities are absent, and no much larger clonotype sits a single base away.

Trimming accounts for 5 bases at V and 5 bases at J, while the number of junction bases matched to no gene is 6. Via the germline V gene, CDR1 is SGHNT and CDR2 YENEEA. Reading from cysteine to phenylalanine, the CDR3 counts 14 amino acids. The kept DNA is CDR3 alone, 42 bases in frame from the first base. The sequence joins TRBV11-3 to TRBJ2-5, with TRBD1 identical over 9 junction bases. The material sequenced was peripheral blood, taken in the first trimester of pregnancy. The receptor was derived from a female donor in good health, enrolled as a control in a pregnancy study. The sequence in DNA is TGTGCCAGCAGCCTTGGACAGGGGAGTGAGACCCAGTACTTC. Its protein is CASSLGQGSETQYF. The reference TRBV11-3 and TRBJ2-5 proteins fill in what lies around the CDR3, so the full variable domain reads EAGVVQSPRYKIIEKKQPVAFWCNPISGHNTLYWYLQNLGQGPELLIRYENEEAVDDSQLPKDRFSAERLKGVDSTLKIQPAELGDSAVYLCASSLGQGSETQYFGPGTRLLVL.